One and the same sample provided the 19 T cell receptor beta chains below, sequenced in a study of blood T cell repertoires in COVID-19 (dated by TCRdb to the early 2020s). Preparation of the library involved the immunoSEQ multiplex PCR assay. This immuneACCESS table, as held by TCRdb, lists in-frame sequences with V and J called but not all clones. Of the missing ones, under half trace to an unresolved V gene in checked studies; the others have no known cause. The sample records fewer than 200,000 clones, around four fifths of which are singletons. The ten biggest clones cover more than 7.5% of the sample. The sample taken for sequencing was peripheral blood. These receptors were obtained from a man aged 40-55 years who had recovered from COVID-19.

The J gene is TRBJ1-1, the V gene TRBV20-1; D gene uncertain. Per germline, CDR1 DFQATT and CDR2 SNEGSKA (reference sequence). Trimming removed 4 bases from V and 8 bases from J, with 8 bases in between. The CDR3 extends over 10 amino acids. CDR3 protein: CSAKPLEAFF. The CDR3 DNA reads as TGCAGTGCTAAGCCGCTCGAAGCTTTCTTT.

The chain carries TRBV30 and TRBJ2-7; no clear D. This CDR3 contains 11 residues. The germline V gene encodes CDR1 GTSNPN and CDR2 SVGIG (reference sequence). The DNA of the CDR3 is TGTGCTGGAGCCGAAACCTACGAGCAGTACTTC. Encoded protein: CAGAETYEQYF.

This clone came up once. The chain combines TRBV27 with TRBJ2-1, with 10 bases identical to TRBD1. Germline values: CDR1 MNHEY, CDR2 SMNVEV (reference sequence). The CDR3 consists of 14 residues. Germline trimming cut 7 bases from V and 5 bases from J; bases unmatched to any gene: 5. CDR3 in DNA: TGTGCCAGCACCGGGACAGGGGTTAACAATGAGCAGTTCTTC. This codes for CASTGTGVNNEQFF.

This CDR3 is CASSLGEWVTQYF. As DNA, the CDR3 is TGTGCCAGCAGTTTAGGGGAGTGGGTGACCCAGTACTTC. J is TRBJ2-5 and V is TRBV12-3 or TRBV12-4; D is possibly TRBD2 (5 bases). The CDR3 runs to 13 residues. V was cut by 1 base and J by 7 bases, with 10 bases left in between.

The chain has TRBV10-3 and TRBJ1-5; 10 bases are a match to TRBD1. The CDR3 is 14 residues long. V dropped 3 bases and J dropped 7; count of bases not matched to a gene: 3. The germline gives CDR1 ENHRY, CDR2 SYGVKD. The CDR3 region has the DNA TGTGCCATCAGTGATTTGGACAGGGGGCAGCCCCAGCATTTT. Translation gives CAISDLDRGQPQHF.

V gene TRBV28 combines with J gene TRBJ2-7; 7 bases fit TRBD1. The CDR3 is 15 residues long. After removal of 4 bases from V and 3 bases from J, the junction contained 9 bases not matched to a gene. The germline V gene has CDR1 MDHEN and CDR2 SYDVKM. In DNA form, the CDR3 reads TGTGCCAGCAGTTCCCCCCACAGGGGCGGCTACGAGCAGTACTTC. It codes for CASSSPHRGGYEQYF.

The chain links TRBV4-3 to TRBJ2-7; tentatively, D is TRBD1 (5 bases). Germline CDR1 and CDR2: LGHNA and YSLEER. Between the trimmed V and J ends, which lost 0 bases and 2 bases, there was a span of 8 bases. CDR3 length: 14 amino acids. Here the CDR3 reads CASSQDPGTYEQYF. Written as DNA, the CDR3 is TGCGCCAGCAGCCAAGATCCAGGGACCTACGAGCAGTACTTC.

The gene calls are TRBV4-3 and TRBJ2-2; no reliable D call. Trimming pared 1 base from V and 6 bases from J, leaving 15 bases between. This CDR3 contains 16 residues. CDR1 LGHNA and CDR2 YSLEER come from the germline V gene. This CDR3 is CASSQAQSAKSGELFF. The DNA of the CDR3 is TGCGCCAGCAGCCAAGCCCAAAGCGCTAAGTCCGGGGAGCTGTTTTTT.

This chain connects TRBV3-1 (or the pseudogene TRBV3-2) to TRBJ2-7; TRBD1 matches at 8 bases. CDR3 length: 13 residues. J lost 9 bases, V lost 1 base, and 5 bases had no gene match. CDR1 is LGHDT and CDR2 is YNNKEL in the germline V gene (reference sequence). This chain's CDR3 is CASSQGTGSVQYF. In nucleotides, the CDR3 is TGTGCCAGCAGCCAAGGGACAGGGTCCGTGCAGTACTTC.

The chain links TRBV27 to TRBJ2-5; D may be TRBD2 (5 bases). The V gene's germline CDR1 is MNHEY and CDR2 SMNVEV (reference sequence). There are 14 residues in the CDR3. Trimming pared 6 bases from V and 2 bases from J, leaving 13 bases between. CDR3 in DNA: TGTGCCAGCAGACCCGGACTTATACAAGAGACCCAGTACTTC. Translating gives CASRPGLIQETQYF.

The chain is built from TRBV5-4 and TRBJ1-6; 7 nucleotides align to TRBD1. Germline trimming cut 4 bases from V and 7 bases from J; bases unmatched to any gene: 2. Germline CDR1 reads SGHNT; CDR2 reads YYREEE (reference sequence). The CDR3 is 13 amino acids. As DNA, the CDR3 is TGTGCCAGCAGCAAACAGGGGAATTCACCCCTCCACTTT. Translating it yields CASSKQGNSPLHF. The full variable domain, with the rest looked up from reference TRBV5-4 and TRBJ1-6, is ETGVTQSPTHLIKTRGQQVTLRCSSQSGHNTVSWYQQALGQGPQFIFQYYREEENGRGNFPPRFSGLQFPNYSSELNVNALELDDSALYLCASSKQGNSPLHFGNGTRLTVT.

The chain links TRBV5-1 to TRBJ2-7; D perhaps matches TRBD2 (5 bases). This CDR3 spans 13 amino acids. Germline CDR1 and CDR2: SGHRS and YFSETQ. The V end lost 0 bases, the J end lost 3 bases, and 7 bases lay between the germline ends. The CDR3 sequence is CASSLVGSYEQYF. The CDR3 DNA follows: TGCGCCAGCAGCTTGGTGGGGAGCTACGAGCAGTACTTC.

The chain employs TRBV6-5 and TRBJ2-7; 11 nucleotides match TRBD2. CDR3 length: 15 residues. Unmatched junction bases numbered 12, after V lost 6 bases and J lost 8 bases. CDR1 and CDR2 from the germline V gene are MNHEY and SVGAGI. Here the CDR3 DNA reads TGTGCCAGCAGCCGAAGACTAGCGGGAACGACTAAGCAGTACTTC. Translated: CASSRRLAGTTKQYF.

V is TRBV5-5 and J is TRBJ2-7; the D gene is possibly TRBD2 (7 bases). V lost 5 bases to trimming and J lost 1 base, with 19 bases between them. Germline V gives CDR1 SGHKS, CDR2 YYEKEE (reference sequence). The CDR3 consists of 16 residues. CDR3 residues: CASSSGGTKTSYEQYF. CDR3 in DNA: TGTGCCAGCAGTTCCGGGGGGACAAAGACTTCCTACGAGCAGTACTTC.

This sequence joins TRBV5-4 and TRBJ2-5; no clear D gene. This CDR3 is built from 13 residues. Germline V CDR1 and CDR2: SGHNT, YYREEE (reference sequence). Trimming removed 1 base from V and 3 bases from J, with 7 bases in between. The DNA for the CDR3 is TGTGCCAGCAGCTTGCACAGCAAAGAGACCCAGTACTTC. It translates to CASSLHSKETQYF.

This clone was counted only a few times. This chain links TRBV4-1 with TRBJ2-7; 7 bases agree with TRBD2. The germline V gene encodes CDR1 MGHRA and CDR2 YSYEKL. This CDR3 is 16 amino acids long. V lost 0 bases and J lost 2; bases outside the gene matches: 7. CDR3 in amino acids: CASSQDPAGKTYEQYF. The CDR3 bases are TGCGCCAGCAGCCAAGATCCAGCGGGGAAGACCTACGAGCAGTACTTC.

On this clone: The same CDR3 can be traced to other DNA sequences in this sample. CDR3 residues: CASSPGQGSQPQHF. In DNA form, the CDR3 reads TGTGCCAGCAGCCCGGGACAGGGAAGTCAGCCCCAGCATTTT. V and J are TRBV6-2 or TRBV6-3 and TRBJ1-5, with 9 bases fitting TRBD1. With V trimmed by 6 bases and J by 6 bases, 6 bases remained unmatched. The CDR3 sequence is 14 residues long. Germline lookup yields CDR1 MNHEY and CDR2 SVGEGT.

The chain links TRBV7-9 to TRBJ2-7; 8 bases agree with TRBD1. Germline values: CDR1 SEHNR, CDR2 FQNEAQ (reference sequence). The CDR3 is 15 amino acids. Losses at the gene ends were 4 bases for V and 6 bases for J; bases not matched to a gene: 11. The CDR3 DNA reads TGTGCCAGCAGCTCCCAACGGACAGGGAGGCTCGAGCAGTACTTC. Encoded protein: CASSSQRTGRLEQYF.

V and J are TRBV6-2 or TRBV6-3 and TRBJ2-1, with D possibly matching TRBD1 (6 bases). The V end lost 6 bases, the J end lost 5 bases, and 14 bases lay between the germline ends. This CDR3 comprises 14 residues. CDR1 and CDR2 (germline): MNHEY, SVGEGT. CDR3 protein: CASRPSDRHNEQFF. CDR3 DNA: TGTGCCAGCAGGCCTTCAGACAGGCACAATGAGCAGTTCTTC.